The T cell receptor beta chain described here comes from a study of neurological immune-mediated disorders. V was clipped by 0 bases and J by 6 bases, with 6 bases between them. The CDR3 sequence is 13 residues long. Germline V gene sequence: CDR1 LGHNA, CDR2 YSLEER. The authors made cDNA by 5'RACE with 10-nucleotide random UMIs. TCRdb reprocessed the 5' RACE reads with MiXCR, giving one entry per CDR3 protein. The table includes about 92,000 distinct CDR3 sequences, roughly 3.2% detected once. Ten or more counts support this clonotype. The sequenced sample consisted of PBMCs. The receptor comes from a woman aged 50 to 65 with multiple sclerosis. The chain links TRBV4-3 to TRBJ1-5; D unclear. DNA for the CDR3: TGCGCCAGCAGCCAAGAAAGGAGTCAGCCCCAGCATTTT. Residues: CASSQERSQPQHF.